These T cell receptor beta chains were read from a single sample in a study of technical replicates of blood from a handful of donors. Profiled with immunoSEQ multiplex PCR; TCRdb holds only in-frame clones, not every one. The sample holds 64,000 or so clones; around 86% are singletons and the top ten take roughly 5.3%. Sequencing input: PBMCs. The receptor set was obtained from a human donor in good health. Some clones in this sample may be carry-over from other donors' samples. Each CDR3 is given with its conserved first and last residue. A D gene is named only where the DNA matches it firmly. Some rows have no size entry. The others give once, few or many, or a class for an expanded clone.

d_call: NA
j_call: TRBJ2-1
v_call: TRBV7-2
clone_size: NA
cdr3_aa: CASSLRLSVGSYNEQFF
cdr3_nt: TGTGCCAGCAGCTTAAGACTTTCTGTTGGCTCCTACAATGAGCAGTTCTTC

d_call: NA
j_call: TRBJ1-2
v_call: TRBV7-2
clone_size: few
cdr3_aa: CASNRSPGNYGYTF
cdr3_nt: TGTGCCAGCAACCGTTCGCCCGGGAACTATGGCTACACCTTC

d_call: TRBD1
j_call: TRBJ1-2
v_call: TRBV4-3
clone_size: NA
cdr3_aa: CASSRLYRGDNYGYTF
cdr3_nt: TGCGCCAGCAGCCGATTGTACAGGGGCGACAACTATGGCTACACCTTC

d_call: TRBD1
j_call: TRBJ2-7
v_call: TRBV7-2
clone_size: NA
cdr3_aa: CASSLGDHRGQVEQYF
cdr3_nt: TGTGCCAGCAGCTTAGGAGACCACAGGGGGCAGGTCGAGCAGTACTTC

d_call: TRBD2
j_call: TRBJ2-1
v_call: TRBV11-1
clone_size: NA
cdr3_aa: CASSLSAGGGYNEQFF
cdr3_nt: TGTGCCAGCAGCTTATCAGCGGGAGGTGGGTACAATGAGCAGTTCTTC

d_call: NA
j_call: TRBJ2-5
v_call: TRBV7-2
clone_size: NA
cdr3_aa: CASSSEGGGWKTQYF
cdr3_nt: TGTGCCAGCAGCTCAGAAGGGGGGGGTTGGAAGACCCAGTACTTC

d_call: NA
j_call: TRBJ1-4
v_call: TRBV5-1
clone_size: NA
cdr3_aa: CASSPSSRFEKLFF
cdr3_nt: TGCGCCAGCAGCCCCTCGAGCAGGTTTGAAAAACTGTTTTTT

d_call: NA
j_call: TRBJ1-5
v_call: TRBV21-1
clone_size: once
cdr3_aa: CASSNNLGRPRGNQPQHF
cdr3_nt: TGTGCCAGCAGCAACAATTTAGGCAGGCCTCGAGGCAATCAGCCCCAGCATTTT

d_call: NA
j_call: TRBJ2-7
v_call: TRBV7-9
clone_size: NA
cdr3_aa: CASSLAAGSTYEQYF
cdr3_nt: TGTGCCAGCAGCTTAGCCGCAGGGTCCACCTACGAGCAGTACTTC

d_call: TRBD2
j_call: TRBJ2-1
v_call: TRBV19
clone_size: NA
cdr3_aa: CASSHGTSGSFEQFF
cdr3_nt: TGTGCCAGTAGCCATGGGACTAGCGGGAGCTTTGAGCAGTTCTTC

d_call: TRBD1
j_call: TRBJ2-3
v_call: TRBV4-1
clone_size: NA
cdr3_aa: CASSQGQGYRAQYF
cdr3_nt: TGCGCCAGCAGCCAGGGACAGGGGTACCGGGCGCAGTATTTT

d_call: NA
j_call: TRBJ1-1
v_call: TRBV7-2
clone_size: NA
cdr3_aa: CASSPTVTMNTEAFF
cdr3_nt: TGTGCCAGCAGCCCCACTGTAACCATGAACACTGAAGCTTTCTTT

d_call: NA
j_call: TRBJ2-5
v_call: TRBV4-1
clone_size: NA
cdr3_aa: CASSQGMGGRETQYF
cdr3_nt: TGCGCCAGCAGCCAAGGGATGGGGGGACGAGAGACCCAGTACTTC

d_call: TRBD2
j_call: TRBJ2-1
v_call: TRBV7-3
clone_size: NA
cdr3_aa: CASSLYGTSGALNNEQFF
cdr3_nt: TGTGCCAGCAGCTTATACGGGACTAGCGGGGCGCTAAACAATGAGCAGTTCTTC

d_call: NA
j_call: TRBJ2-6
v_call: TRBV11-2
clone_size: NA
cdr3_aa: CASSLGPSGSRANVLTF
cdr3_nt: TGTGCCAGCAGCTTAGGCCCCAGCGGCTCTCGGGCCAACGTCCTGACTTTC

d_call: TRBD1
j_call: TRBJ2-2
v_call: TRBV5-1
clone_size: NA
cdr3_aa: CASSITGTGRTGELFF
cdr3_nt: TGCGCCAGCAGCATTACCGGGACAGGCCGCACCGGGGAGCTGTTTTTT

d_call: TRBD1
j_call: TRBJ2-7
v_call: TRBV7-9
clone_size: NA
cdr3_aa: CASSLDRFFYF
cdr3_nt: TGTGCCAGCAGCTTGGACAGGTTTTTCTACTTC

d_call: TRBD2
j_call: TRBJ2-7
v_call: TRBV5-4
clone_size: NA
cdr3_aa: CASSLSGGSSYEQYF
cdr3_nt: TGTGCCAGCAGCTTGTCGGGGGGGAGCTCCTACGAGCAGTACTTC

d_call: NA
j_call: TRBJ1-1
v_call: TRBV9
clone_size: NA
cdr3_aa: CASGREGYNTEAFF
cdr3_nt: TGTGCCAGCGGCAGGGAAGGGTATAACACTGAAGCTTTCTTT

d_call: TRBD1
j_call: TRBJ2-7
v_call: TRBV6-5
clone_size: NA
cdr3_aa: CASSLLGQAVEQYF
cdr3_nt: TGTGCCAGCAGTTTACTCGGACAGGCCGTCGAGCAGTACTTC

d_call: NA
j_call: TRBJ2-5
v_call: TRBV2
clone_size: NA
cdr3_aa: CASSEAPRGGGTETQYF
cdr3_nt: TGTGCCAGCAGTGAAGCCCCACGAGGGGGGGGAACAGAGACCCAGTACTTC

d_call: TRBD2
j_call: TRBJ2-1
v_call: TRBV25-1
clone_size: NA
cdr3_aa: CASSERGTPLAGEQFF
cdr3_nt: TGTGCCAGCAGTGAAAGGGGGACACCGCTAGCGGGAGAGCAGTTCTTC

d_call: NA
j_call: TRBJ2-3
v_call: TRBV13
clone_size: once
cdr3_aa: CASSASTDTQYF
cdr3_nt: TGTGCCAGCAGCGCGTCCACAGATACGCAGTATTTT

d_call: NA
j_call: TRBJ2-3
v_call: TRBV10-2
clone_size: few
cdr3_aa: CASSERGVAETDTQYF
cdr3_nt: TGCGCCAGCAGTGAGAGGGGCGTGGCGGAGACAGATACGCAGTATTTT

d_call: TRBD1
j_call: TRBJ2-7
v_call: TRBV9
clone_size: once
cdr3_aa: CASSAGQGVSYEQYF
cdr3_nt: TGTGCCAGCAGCGCGGGACAGGGGGTCTCCTACGAGCAGTACTTC

d_call: NA
j_call: TRBJ2-1
v_call: TRBV9
clone_size: NA
cdr3_aa: CASSVVTGFEQFF
cdr3_nt: TGTGCCAGCAGCGTAGTAACCGGGTTTGAGCAGTTCTTC

d_call: TRBD2
j_call: TRBJ2-1
v_call: TRBV15
clone_size: NA
cdr3_aa: CATMMTSAGDKEQFF
cdr3_nt: TGTGCCACTATGATGACTAGCGCTGGGGACAAGGAGCAGTTCTTC

d_call: TRBD2
j_call: TRBJ2-6
v_call: TRBV5-1
clone_size: NA
cdr3_aa: CASSLAAGGPSGANVLTF
cdr3_nt: TGCGCCAGCAGCTTGGCCGCGGGGGGTCCTTCTGGGGCCAACGTCCTGACTTTC

d_call: NA
j_call: TRBJ1-6
v_call: TRBV7-2
clone_size: NA
cdr3_aa: CASSLRGSSYNSPLHF
cdr3_nt: TGTGCCAGCAGCTTAAGGGGTAGCTCCTATAATTCACCCCTCCACTTT

d_call: NA
j_call: TRBJ2-7
v_call: TRBV6-5
clone_size: NA
cdr3_aa: CASSYRASGYEQYF
cdr3_nt: TGTGCCAGCTCATACCGGGCCAGCGGCTACGAGCAGTACTTC

d_call: NA
j_call: TRBJ1-2
v_call: TRBV5-1
clone_size: NA
cdr3_aa: CASSLAWTPGDYGYTF
cdr3_nt: TGCGCCAGCAGCTTGGCGTGGACACCTGGGGACTATGGCTACACCTTC

d_call: NA
j_call: TRBJ1-2
v_call: TRBV9
clone_size: NA
cdr3_aa: CASSGHRVGRLFGYTF
cdr3_nt: TGTGCCAGCAGCGGGCACAGGGTGGGCCGTCTGTTTGGCTACACCTTC

d_call: NA
j_call: TRBJ1-6
v_call: TRBV5-8
clone_size: few
cdr3_aa: CASSPAYNSPLHF
cdr3_nt: TGTGCCAGCAGCCCCGCCTATAATTCACCCCTCCACTTT

d_call: NA
j_call: TRBJ1-2
v_call: TRBV30
clone_size: NA
cdr3_aa: CAWSTPLGRVNGYTF
cdr3_nt: TGTGCCTGGAGTACTCCCCTGGGCAGGGTAAATGGCTACACCTTC

d_call: TRBD2
j_call: TRBJ2-2
v_call: TRBV14
clone_size: NA
cdr3_aa: CASSYGRWVPGGAVSGELFF
cdr3_nt: TGTGCCAGCAGCTACGGACGCTGGGTCCCCGGGGGGGCGGTTTCCGGGGAGCTGTTTTTT

d_call: NA
j_call: TRBJ2-3
v_call: TRBV4-2
clone_size: NA
cdr3_aa: CASSQTSWALARGTDTQYF
cdr3_nt: TGTGCCAGCAGCCAAACCTCTTGGGCCCTAGCGAGAGGCACAGATACGCAGTATTTT

d_call: NA
j_call: TRBJ1-2
v_call: TRBV13
clone_size: NA
cdr3_aa: CASSRRGRGGYGYTF
cdr3_nt: TGTGCCAGCAGCCGTCGGGGAAGGGGAGGGTATGGCTACACCTTC

d_call: NA
j_call: TRBJ2-5
v_call: TRBV5-6
clone_size: NA
cdr3_aa: CASSSYREIQETQYF
cdr3_nt: TGTGCCAGCAGCTCCTACAGAGAAATCCAAGAGACCCAGTACTTC

d_call: TRBD2
j_call: TRBJ2-5
v_call: TRBV5-1
clone_size: NA
cdr3_aa: CASSPRGLAGGVETQYF
cdr3_nt: TGCGCCAGCAGCCCCCGGGGACTAGCGGGAGGTGTAGAGACCCAGTACTTC

d_call: TRBD2
j_call: TRBJ2-2
v_call: TRBV6-5
clone_size: NA
cdr3_aa: CASSRTSGLFGELFF
cdr3_nt: TGTGCCAGCAGTCGGACTAGCGGGTTATTTGGGGAGCTGTTTTTT

d_call: TRBD1
j_call: TRBJ1-1
v_call: TRBV16
clone_size: few
cdr3_aa: CASSQYTGQGLATEAFF
cdr3_nt: TGTGCCAGCAGCCAATATACGGGACAGGGTCTGGCCACTGAAGCTTTCTTT

d_call: TRBD2
j_call: TRBJ2-1
v_call: TRBV30
clone_size: NA
cdr3_aa: CAWSSSGRASEQFF
cdr3_nt: TGTGCCTGGAGTTCTAGCGGGAGGGCCAGTGAGCAGTTCTTC

d_call: NA
j_call: TRBJ1-2
v_call: TRBV7-9
clone_size: NA
cdr3_aa: CASSPLEYGYGYTF
cdr3_nt: TGTGCCAGCAGCCCGCTTGAGTACGGCTATGGCTACACCTTC

d_call: NA
j_call: TRBJ1-1
v_call: TRBV4-1
clone_size: once
cdr3_aa: CASSPRTEQKSGTEAFF
cdr3_nt: TGCGCCAGCAGTCCGCGGACAGAGCAAAAATCTGGCACTGAAGCTTTCTTT

d_call: TRBD1
j_call: TRBJ2-7
v_call: TRBV7-8
clone_size: NA
cdr3_aa: CASSHGGQGNYEQYF
cdr3_nt: TGTGCCAGCAGCCATGGGGGACAGGGGAACTACGAGCAGTACTTC

d_call: NA
j_call: TRBJ2-7
v_call: TRBV6-6
clone_size: NA
cdr3_aa: CASSRETESSYEQYF
cdr3_nt: TGTGCCAGCAGTCGAGAGACAGAGTCGTCCTACGAGCAGTACTTC

d_call: NA
j_call: TRBJ2-1
v_call: TRBV7-8
clone_size: once
cdr3_aa: CASSLFLYNEQFF
cdr3_nt: TGTGCCAGCAGCTTATTCCTTTACAATGAGCAGTTCTTC